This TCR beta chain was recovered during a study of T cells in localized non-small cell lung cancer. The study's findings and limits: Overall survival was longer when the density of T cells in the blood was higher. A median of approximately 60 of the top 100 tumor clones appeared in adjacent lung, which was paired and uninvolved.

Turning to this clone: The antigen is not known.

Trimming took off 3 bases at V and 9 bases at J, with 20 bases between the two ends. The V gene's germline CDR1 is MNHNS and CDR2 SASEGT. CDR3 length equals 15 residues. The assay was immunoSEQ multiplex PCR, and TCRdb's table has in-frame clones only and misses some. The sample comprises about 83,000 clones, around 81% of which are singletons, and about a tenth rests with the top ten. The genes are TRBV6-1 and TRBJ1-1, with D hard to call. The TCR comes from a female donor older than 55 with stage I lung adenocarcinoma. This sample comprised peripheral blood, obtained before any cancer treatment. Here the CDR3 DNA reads TGTGCCAGCAGTGACCCAGCGGAAAGGGAGAATCAAGCTTTCTTT. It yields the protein CASSDPAERENQAFF.